Listed here is a single TCR beta chain. The sample has other DNA sequences that encode this CDR3 too. The data originate from a study of STAT5B mutations in CD4+ large granular lymphocyte leukemia. V was pared by 0 bases and J by 3 bases, with 1 base of the junction left unmatched. In germline, CDR1 is LNHNV, CDR2 YYDKDF (reference sequence). The CDR3 contains 14 residues. Data came from immunoSEQ multiplex PCR; TCRdb stores just in-frame clones and leaves some out. The sample has about 35,000 clones, approximately 67% seen once. The chain uses TRBV15 and TRBJ2-7; TRBD1 matches 8 bases. The sample comprised CD4+ T cells from blood buffy coats. This receptor was taken from a human donor in good health. Here the CDR3 reads CATSRDRGLYEQYF. DNA for the CDR3: TGTGCCACCAGCAGAGACAGGGGGCTCTACGAGCAGTACTTC.